This TCR beta chain was found in a study of blood T cell repertoires in COVID-19. Across the whole study: Sites across the United States, Italy and Spain contributed samples from acute and convalescent COVID-19.

The length of the CDR3 is 14 residues. In germline, CDR1 is SGDLS, CDR2 YYNGEE. Trimming removed 3 bases from V and 1 base from J; junction bases left unmatched: 2. Data came from immunoSEQ multiplex PCR; TCRdb stores just in-frame clones and leaves some out. The sample lists some 69,000 clones; 60% to 80% were seen once. The V call is TRBV9, the J call TRBJ1-1, with 8 bases identical to TRBD1. This sequence originates from a man aged 55 to 70 with acute or convalescent COVID-19. The sequencing input was peripheral blood. The CDR3, as DNA: TGTGCCAGCAGCGCCGGGACAGGGAACACTGAAGCTTTCTTT. It encodes CASSAGTGNTEAFF.